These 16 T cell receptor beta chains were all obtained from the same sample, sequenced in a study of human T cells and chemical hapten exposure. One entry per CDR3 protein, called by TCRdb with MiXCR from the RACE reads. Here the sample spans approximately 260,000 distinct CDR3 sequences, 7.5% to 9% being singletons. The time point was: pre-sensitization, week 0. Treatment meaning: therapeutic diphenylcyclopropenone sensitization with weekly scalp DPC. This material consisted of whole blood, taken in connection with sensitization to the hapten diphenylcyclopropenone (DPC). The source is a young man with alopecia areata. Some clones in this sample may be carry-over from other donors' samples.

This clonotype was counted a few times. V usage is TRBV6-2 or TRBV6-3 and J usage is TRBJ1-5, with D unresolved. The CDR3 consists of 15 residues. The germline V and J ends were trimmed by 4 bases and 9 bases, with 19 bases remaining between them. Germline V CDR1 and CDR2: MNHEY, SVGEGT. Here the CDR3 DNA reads TGTGCCAGCAGTTGGCTATCGTCTAGGCTCGCGCCCCAGCATTTT. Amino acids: CASSWLSSRLAPQHF.

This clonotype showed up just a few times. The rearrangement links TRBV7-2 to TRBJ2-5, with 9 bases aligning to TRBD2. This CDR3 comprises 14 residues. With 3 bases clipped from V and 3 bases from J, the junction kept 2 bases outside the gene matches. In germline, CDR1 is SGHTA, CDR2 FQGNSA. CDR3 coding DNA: TGTGCCAGCAGCTTGGTAGCGGGGGAAGAGACCCAGTACTTC. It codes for CASSLVAGEETQYF.

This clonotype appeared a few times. CDR3 loop: CATSRGWGSSEKLFF. The CDR3 nucleotides read TGTGCCACCAGCCGAGGGTGGGGGAGTAGCGAAAAACTGTTTTTT. The V call is TRBV15, the J call TRBJ1-4; possible D gene TRBD1, 5 bases. Deletions cut 5 bases from V and 8 bases from J, with 18 bases between. CDR1 LNHNV and CDR2 YYDKDF come from the germline V gene (reference sequence). The CDR3 loop spans 15 amino acids. Together with reference TRBV15 and TRBJ1-4, the CDR3 gives the full variable domain: DAMVIQNPRYQVTQFGKPVTLSCSQTLNHNVMYWYQQKSSQAPKLLFHYYDKDFNNEADTPDNFQSRRPNTSFCFLDIRSPGLGDTAMYLCATSRGWGSSEKLFFGSGTQLSVL.

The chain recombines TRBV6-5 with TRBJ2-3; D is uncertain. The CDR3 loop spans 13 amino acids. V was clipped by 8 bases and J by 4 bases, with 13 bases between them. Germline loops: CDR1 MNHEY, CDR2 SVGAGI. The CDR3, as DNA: TGTGCCAGCTCTGAAGAGGACCCAGATACGCAGTATTTT. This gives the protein CASSEEDPDTQYF.

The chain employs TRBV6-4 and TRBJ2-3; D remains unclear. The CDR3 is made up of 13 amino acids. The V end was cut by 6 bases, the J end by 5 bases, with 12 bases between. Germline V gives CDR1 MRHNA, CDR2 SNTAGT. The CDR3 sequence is CASSQRERDTQYF. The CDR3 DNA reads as TGTGCCAGCAGCCAAAGGGAAAGAGATACGCAGTATTTT.

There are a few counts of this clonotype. CDR3 in amino acids: CATGADSSDTQYF. The DNA for the CDR3 is TGTGCCACCGGGGCAGATTCATCAGATACGCAGTATTTT. V gene TRBV24-1 combines with J gene TRBJ2-3, with D maybe TRBD1 (5 bases). The CDR3 runs to 13 residues. From germline, CDR1 is KGHDR and CDR2 SFDVKD. V dropped 9 bases and J dropped 4 bases, with 13 bases sitting between them.

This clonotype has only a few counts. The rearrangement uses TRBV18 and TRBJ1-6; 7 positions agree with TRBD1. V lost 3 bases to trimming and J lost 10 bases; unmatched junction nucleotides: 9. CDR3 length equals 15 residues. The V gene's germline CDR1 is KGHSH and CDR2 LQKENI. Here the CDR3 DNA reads TGTGCCAGCTCACCTGAGGGGGCTCTTGGCTCACCCCTCCACTTT. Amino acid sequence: CASSPEGALGSPLHF.

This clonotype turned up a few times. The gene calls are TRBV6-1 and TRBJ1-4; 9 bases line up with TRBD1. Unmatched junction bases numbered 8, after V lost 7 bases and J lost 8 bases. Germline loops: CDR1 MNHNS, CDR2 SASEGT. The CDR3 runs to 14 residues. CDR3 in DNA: TGTGCCAGCACCCTGGGACAGGGCCAAGAAAAACTGTTTTTT. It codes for CASTLGQGQEKLFF.

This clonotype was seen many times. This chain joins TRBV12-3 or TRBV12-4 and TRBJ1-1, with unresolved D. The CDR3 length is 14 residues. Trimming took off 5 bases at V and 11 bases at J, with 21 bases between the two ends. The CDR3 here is CASSTQRASLNAFF. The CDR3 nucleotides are TGTGCCAGCAGTACTCAACGGGCCTCACTCAATGCTTTCTTT.

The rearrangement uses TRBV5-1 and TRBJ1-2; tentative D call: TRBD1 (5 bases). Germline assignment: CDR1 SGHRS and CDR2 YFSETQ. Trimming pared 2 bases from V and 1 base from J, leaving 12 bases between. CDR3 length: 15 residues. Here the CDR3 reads CASSFSRGLNYGYTF. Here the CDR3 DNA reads TGCGCCAGCAGCTTCTCTAGGGGACTTAACTATGGCTACACCTTC.

CDR3 DNA: TGTGCCAGCAGCTCCCTTGGTGAGGGCGTTTGGTATGGCTACACCTTC. Translation: CASSSLGEGVWYGYTF. This chain joins TRBV7-6 and TRBJ1-2; D remains unclear. This CDR3 is built from 16 residues. V was shortened by 4 bases and J by 5 bases, with 20 bases between the two germline ends. Germline CDR1 is SGHVS and CDR2 is FNYEAQ.

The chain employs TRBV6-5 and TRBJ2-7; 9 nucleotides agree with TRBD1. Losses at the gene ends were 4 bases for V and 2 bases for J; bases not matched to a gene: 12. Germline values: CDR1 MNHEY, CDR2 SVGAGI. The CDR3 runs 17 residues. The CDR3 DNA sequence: TGTGCCAGCAGTTTCTTCCCGGGACAGGGTTCAACCTACGAGCAGTACTTC. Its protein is CASSFFPGQGSTYEQYF.

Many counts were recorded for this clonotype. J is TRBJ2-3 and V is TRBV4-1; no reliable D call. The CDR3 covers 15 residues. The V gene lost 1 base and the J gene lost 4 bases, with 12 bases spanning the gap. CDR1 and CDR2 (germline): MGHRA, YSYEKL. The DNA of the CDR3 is TGCGCCAGCAGCCAAGTCGGCCTCCACCCAGATACGCAGTATTTT. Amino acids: CASSQVGLHPDTQYF.

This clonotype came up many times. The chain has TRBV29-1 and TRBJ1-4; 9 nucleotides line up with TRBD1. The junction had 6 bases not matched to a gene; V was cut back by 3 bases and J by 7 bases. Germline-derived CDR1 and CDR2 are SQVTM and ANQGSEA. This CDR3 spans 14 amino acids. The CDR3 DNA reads TGCAGCGTTGACTGGACAGGGGTTGGTGAAAAACTGTTTTTT. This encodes CSVDWTGVGEKLFF.

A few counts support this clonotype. Here the CDR3 DNA reads TGCGCCAGCAGAGAAGCAGGGAGAACTGAAGCTTTCTTT. This sequence encodes CASREAGRTEAFF. V and J are TRBV10-2 and TRBJ1-1; D possibly corresponds to TRBD1 (5 bases). This CDR3 region has 13 residues. Trimming left V 6 bases short and J 5 bases short, with 13 bases between. Germline values: CDR1 WSHSY, CDR2 SAAADI.

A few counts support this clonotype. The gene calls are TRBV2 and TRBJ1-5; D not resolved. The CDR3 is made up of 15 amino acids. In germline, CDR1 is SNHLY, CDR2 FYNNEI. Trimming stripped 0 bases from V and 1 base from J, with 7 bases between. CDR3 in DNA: TGTGCCAGCAGTGAAGCGCTTCGGAGCAATCAGCCCCAGCATTTT. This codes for CASSEALRSNQPQHF.